This entry lists 2 T cell receptor beta chains sequenced from one sample in a study of blood T cell repertoires in COVID-19. The repertoire was sequenced with immunoSEQ multiplex PCR; TCRdb's copy has only in-frame clones and lacks some. The sample has fewer than 300,000 clones, more than 85% seen once. Sequenced: PBMCs or T cells enriched from blood (not recorded which). Source of these receptors: a man aged 35 to 55 who had recovered from COVID-19.

This clone was observed a single time. V is TRBV20-1 and J is TRBJ1-2; maybe TRBD1 (6 bases). The V end was cut by 3 bases, the J end by 11 bases, with 13 bases between. The CDR3 loop spans 11 amino acids. The germline CDR1 and CDR2 sequences are DFQATT and SNEGSKA (reference sequence). The DNA of the CDR3 is TGCAGTGCTAGTACGACAGGCCTTTACACCTTC. Protein product: CSASTTGLYTF.

The V and J genes are TRBV6-6 and TRBJ2-7; D may be TRBD2 (6 bases). This CDR3 is 16 amino acids long. The ends were cut back, 6 bases at V and 3 bases at J, with 21 bases in the middle. Germline assignment: CDR1 MNHNY and CDR2 SVGAGI (reference sequence). CDR3 in amino acids: CASSASLAERGYEQYF. CDR3 nucleotides: TGTGCCAGCAGCGCCTCATTAGCGGAGAGGGGCTACGAGCAGTACTTC.